This is a list of T cell receptor beta chains from one sample in a study of T cells in tuberculosis. The method was immunoSEQ multiplex PCR; TCRdb's version includes in-frame clones alone and lacks a portion of them. The data hold about 59,000 clones, with 65% to 90% observed a single time. Sequenced input: CD1b-GMM tetramer-negative cells sorted from PBMCs. The source is an adult woman with latent tuberculosis. The CDR3 runs from the conserved cysteine through the conserved F or W. A D gene is named only where the DNA matches it firmly. Size tells how often a clone was seen (once, few, many) or the class of an expanded clone, and some rows leave it out.

D	length	V	J	size	CDR3	DNA
NA	10	TRBV6-1	TRBJ2-7	NA	CASSRYEQYF	TGTGCCAGCAGCCGCTACGAGCAGTACTTC
TRBD1	10	TRBV20-1	TRBJ2-1	NA	CSAREGQEFF	TGCAGTGCTAGAGAAGGACAGGAGTTCTTC
TRBD1	14	TRBV6-1	TRBJ1-1	NA	CASRRQGMNTEAFF	TGTGCCAGCAGGCGACAGGGCATGAACACTGAAGCTTTCTTT
TRBD1	15	TRBV5-1	TRBJ2-3	NA	CASSLYRGRLDTQYF	TGCGCCAGCAGCTTGTACAGGGGGCGATTAGATACGCAGTATTTT
NA	13	TRBV27	TRBJ1-2	few	CASSLSSLEGYTF	TGTGCCAGCAGTTTATCGTCCCTCGAGGGCTACACCTTC
NA	14	TRBV7-2	TRBJ2-1	NA	CASSLGSRWNEQFF	TGTGCCAGCAGCTTAGGGTCCCGGTGGAATGAGCAGTTCTTC
TRBD2	18	TRBV7-2	TRBJ2-1	NA	CASSLEGASGRWLNEQFF	TGTGCCAGCAGCTTAGAAGGGGCTAGCGGGAGGTGGTTGAATGAGCAGTTCTTC
NA	12	TRBV28	TRBJ2-7	medium-sized	CASSPLPTEQYF	TGTGCCAGCAGTCCACTCCCTACTGAGCAGTACTTC
NA	13	TRBV2	TRBJ1-1	NA	CASSERENTEAFF	TGTGCCAGCAGTGAGAGGGAGAACACTGAAGCTTTCTTT
TRBD2	17	TRBV2	TRBJ2-7	NA	CASRETSGRLGAGEQYF	TGTGCCAGCAGGGAGACTAGCGGGCGGCTAGGAGCAGGCGAGCAGTACTTC
NA	14	TRBV28	TRBJ1-1	NA	CASRTTPLNTEAFF	TGTGCCAGCAGGACGACACCATTGAACACTGAAGCTTTCTTT
TRBD1	15	TRBV4-3	TRBJ2-5	NA	CASSQRTGGQETQYF	TGCGCCAGCAGCCAACGGACAGGGGGACAAGAGACCCAGTACTTC
TRBD1	17	TRBV19	TRBJ1-5	NA	CASSGLTGQGRNQPQHF	TGTGCCAGTAGTGGGCTCACGGGACAGGGAAGGAATCAGCCCCAGCATTTT
NA	13	TRBV6-5	TRBJ1-1	once	CASRGGGDTEAFF	TGTGCCAGCAGGGGCGGGGGGGACACTGAAGCTTTCTTT
NA	18	TRBV5-1	TRBJ1-4	NA	CASSLNDPRGRVEEKLFF	TGCGCCAGCAGCTTGAACGATCCCAGGGGAAGGGTCGAGGAAAAACTGTTTTTT
TRBD1	17	TRBV18	TRBJ1-4	NA	CASSRQQGGTGSEKLFF	TGTGCCAGCTCACGTCAACAGGGAGGGACAGGATCGGAAAAACTGTTTTTT
TRBD1	15	TRBV2	TRBJ1-1	once	CASSKKTGGITEAFF	TGTGCCAGCAGCAAAAAGACAGGGGGTATTACTGAAGCTTTCTTT
TRBD1	17	TRBV11-2	TRBJ2-7	NA	CASSLVGSRTGGNEQYF	TGTGCCAGCAGCTTGGTGGGCAGCCGGACAGGGGGGAACGAGCAGTACTTC
NA	14	TRBV7-2	TRBJ2-1	NA	CASSLEGGMGEQFF	TGTGCCAGCAGCTTAGAAGGCGGTATGGGTGAGCAGTTCTTC
NA	14	TRBV7-9	TRBJ2-7	NA	CASSFSSASYEQYF	TGTGCCAGCAGCTTCTCTAGCGCGTCCTACGAGCAGTACTTC
TRBD1	15	TRBV6-6	TRBJ2-3	once	CASRFGTGGSDTQYF	TGTGCCAGCAGATTCGGGACAGGGGGGTCAGATACGCAGTATTTT